This TCR beta chain was retrieved from a study of blood T cell repertoires in COVID-19. Across the whole study: In each case, the material was cDNA or gDNA derived from T cells, B-cell-depleted T cells, or PBMCs.

This clone has more than one count but fewer than ten. V gave up 0 bases and J gave up 4 bases; unmatched junction bases: 12. Germline values: CDR1 LGHDT, CDR2 YNNKEL (reference sequence). The CDR3 loop spans 18 amino acids. Authors' data handling: Reference gene primer amplification gave estimated nucleated cell counts. Here immunoSEQ multiplex PCR was the method, and the copy in TCRdb shows in-frame clones only, minus some. Clone size and V and J calls were adopted from that table, with D and trimming inferred from the DNA. The sample includes 45,000 to 55,000 clones, under 90% of them seen just once.

This receptor was taken from a man at least 80 years old with COVID-19, enrolled during active disease. The sequenced sample consisted of peripheral blood. The chain has TRBV3-1 (or the pseudogene TRBV3-2) and TRBJ2-3, with 8 positions matching TRBD1. The CDR3 DNA reads TGTGCCAGCAGCCAAGATCAAGGAAGGACAGGGAGGTCAGATACGCAGTATTTT. It specifies CASSQDQGRTGRSDTQYF.